A single sample gave rise to the 8 T cell receptor beta chains below, sequenced in a study of CD4+ T cells in melanoma. TCRdb's table, derived via immunoSEQ multiplex PCR, lists solely in-frame clones and lacks some. The sample has almost 15,000 clones, around 80% seen once. Sequenced sample: cells from a culture (not recorded whether cultured in vitro). These receptors were taken from a human donor with melanoma.

The chain couples TRBV11-2 to TRBJ1-1; a weak D match, TRBD1 (5 bases). V was clipped by 5 bases and J by 5 bases, with 21 bases between them. The CDR3 runs to 16 residues. In germline, CDR1 is SGHAT, CDR2 FQNNGV. Written as DNA, the CDR3 is TGTGCCAGCAGCCACGGACACCTACCGAGAGGAACTGAAGCTTTCTTT. Protein: CASSHGHLPRGTEAFF.

The rearrangement uses TRBV12-2 and TRBJ1-5; the D call of TRBD1 is as the table states it, not checked on the DNA. TRBV12-2 is described as a pseudogene. There are 19 residues in the CDR3. In DNA form, the CDR3 reads TGTGCAAGTCGCTTAAAGGTGGCTCCCAGGGGGCGAGGGGCTCAGCCCCAGCATTTT. It encodes CASRLKVAPRGRGAQPQHF.

CDR3 DNA: TGTGCCTGGAGTAGACCAGGCCCCATCCCCTACGAGCAGTACTTC. Its translation is CAWSRPGPIPYEQYF. This chain uses TRBV30 with TRBJ2-7; D unclear. This CDR3 is 15 amino acids long. Trimming shortened V by 2 bases and J by 2 bases, and 16 bases separated the two germline ends. Germline V gene data show CDR1 as GTSNPN and CDR2 as SVGIG (reference sequence).

The J gene is TRBJ1-1, the V gene TRBV10-2, with 9 positions matching TRBD1. The CDR3 spans 17 residues. V dropped 5 bases and J dropped 4; count of bases not matched to a gene: 14. The germline V gene encodes CDR1 WSHSY and CDR2 SAAADI. CDR3 DNA sequence: TGCGCCAGCAGTTTAGGACAGGGGAGAGATCGCGGCACTGAAGCTTTCTTT. Its protein is CASSLGQGRDRGTEAFF.

The chain carries TRBV5-1 and TRBJ2-1, with D perhaps TRBD2 (6 bases). Trimming cost V 0 bases and J 6 bases, with 13 bases left between them. The V gene's germline CDR1 is SGHRS and CDR2 YFSETQ. The CDR3 spans 15 residues. Written as DNA, the CDR3 is TGCGCCAGCAGCTTGGACCGGGGAGGAGTCAATGAGCAGTTCTTC. It is translated as CASSLDRGGVNEQFF. Variable domain in full (rest from reference TRBV5-1 and TRBJ2-1): KAGVTQTPRYLIKTRGQQVTLSCSPISGHRSVSWYQQTPGQGLQFLFEYFSETQRNKGNFPGRFSGRQFSNSRSEMNVSTLELGDSALYLCASSLDRGGVNEQFFGPGTRLTVL.

This chain links TRBV5-4 with TRBJ2-3; D unresolved. CDR1 is SGHNT and CDR2 is YYREEE in the germline V gene (reference sequence). CDR3 length equals 16 residues. V dropped 0 bases and J dropped 2 bases, with 13 bases sitting between them. CDR3: CASSLGRGTFTDTQYF. The CDR3 DNA follows: TGTGCCAGCAGCTTGGGTCGCGGCACATTCACAGATACGCAGTATTTT.

The rearrangement joins TRBV2 to TRBJ2-3; D is perhaps TRBD1 or TRBD2 (5 bases each). There are 14 residues in the CDR3. CDR1 is SNHLY and CDR2 is FYNNEI in the germline V gene. V was clipped by 6 bases and J by 1 base, with 11 bases between them. CDR3 nucleotides: TGTGCCAGCAGCCGGGACCTCGGCACAGATACGCAGTATTTT. Its protein is CASSRDLGTDTQYF.

The rearrangement joins TRBV6-6 to TRBJ2-2; D tentatively reads TRBD1 or TRBD2 (5 bases each). Trimming left V 10 bases short and J 5 bases short, with 14 bases between. Germline CDR1 MNHNY, CDR2 SVGAGI (reference sequence). This CDR3 has 13 residues. CDR3 amino acids: CATERTQTGELFF. For the CDR3, the DNA is TGTGCCACGGAGCGGACACAAACCGGGGAGCTGTTTTTT.